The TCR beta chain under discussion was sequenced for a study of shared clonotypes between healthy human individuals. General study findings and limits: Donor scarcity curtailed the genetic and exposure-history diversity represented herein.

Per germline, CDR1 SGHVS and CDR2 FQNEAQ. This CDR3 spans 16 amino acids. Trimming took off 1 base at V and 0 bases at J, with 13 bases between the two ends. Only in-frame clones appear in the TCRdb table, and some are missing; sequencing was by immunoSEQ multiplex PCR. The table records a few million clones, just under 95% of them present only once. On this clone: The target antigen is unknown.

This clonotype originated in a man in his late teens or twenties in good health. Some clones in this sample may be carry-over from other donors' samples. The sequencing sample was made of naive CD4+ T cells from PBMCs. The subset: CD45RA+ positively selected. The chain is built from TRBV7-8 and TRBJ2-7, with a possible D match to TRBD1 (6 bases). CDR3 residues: CASSLGRTAYSYEQYF. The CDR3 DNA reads TGTGCCAGCAGCTTAGGACGGACAGCGTACTCCTACGAGCAGTACTTC.